This TCR beta chain is drawn from a study of cytomegalovirus exposure and HLA in healthy donors. Study background: Earlier results showed roughly 120 million unique TCR beta sequences derived from roughly 190 million T cells.

Nominally healthy donors were sampled, though unrecorded immune exposures were likely. Concerning this clone: Its antigen is currently unknown.

General study points: Later analysis demonstrated an association between a missense DCLRE1C variant and TCR beta V- and J-gene trimming. Investigators reported 164 TCR beta chains as tied to cytomegalovirus.

PCR employed 60 Vbeta and 13 Jbeta primers. Produced via immunoSEQ multiplex PCR; TCRdb's table is partial and in-frame only. The repertoire holds roughly 180,000 clones, 70% to 90% seen once, with approximately 2% in the top ten. The germline V gene encodes CDR1 KGHSH and CDR2 LQKENI. CDR3 length equals 13 residues. With 3 bases removed from V and 3 bases from J, the gap between germline ends came to 8 bases. The source of this sequence is a woman under 30 in good health and CMV-seropositive. The sequenced sample was PBMCs. The chain joins TRBV18 to TRBJ1-1, with no clear D. As DNA, the CDR3 is TGTGCCAGCTCACCGGCAGTCTACACTGAAGCTTTCTTT. This codes for CASSPAVYTEAFF.